This TCR beta chain was retrieved from a study of T cell responses to AZD1222 COVID-19 vaccine. Only in-frame clones appear in the TCRdb table, and some are missing; sequencing was by immunoSEQ multiplex PCR. There are 140,000 to 150,000 clones in the sample; around 87% occur only once, and 1.5% to 2% lies in the top ten. Between the trimmed V and J ends, which lost 5 bases and 10 bases, there was a span of 14 bases. CDR1 and CDR2 from the germline V gene are MDHEN and SYDVKM. CDR3 length equals 12 residues. Findings and limits, study-wide: Recipients of AZD1222 seropositive at baseline numbered only 6 or 7.

This clone was seen more than once but under ten times. The antigen is undetermined. The sequences come from peripheral blood, collected on day 0 of AZD1222 vaccination. The origin of this receptor is an adult in good health. This chain links TRBV28 with TRBJ1-1, with D unclear. The CDR3 loop is CASSVLGSGAFF. DNA for the CDR3: TGTGCCAGCAGTGTTCTAGGGAGTGGAGCTTTCTTT. The complete variable domain, with remaining parts taken from reference TRBV28 and TRBJ1-1, reads DVKVTQSSRYLVKRTGEKVFLECVQDMDHENMFWYRQDPGLGLRLIYFSYDVKMKEKGDIPEGYSVSREKKERFSLILESASTNQTSMYLCASSVLGSGAFFGQGTRLTVV.